This TCR beta chain derives from a study of coeliac disease. Remarks on this clone: Its specificity is unknown. An end of the junction differs from the germline gene, which may be a read error. Additional DNA sequences in this sample encode the identical CDR3.

Germline assignment: CDR1 SGHTS and CDR2 YDEGEE. The CDR3 contains 15 residues. Study-wide findings and caveats: Control samples showed higher TRB and TRG clonality than intraepithelial and lamina propria samples in active celiac disease. According to the authors, this method cannot detect gliadin-specific T cells in an unbiased way. TRB repertoires were largely private, with most amino acid sequences found in only one sample.

The table came from immunoSEQ multiplex PCR; TCRdb's copy has only in-frame clones and leaves some out. This repertoire shows about 2,300 clones, about three quarters found once; its top ten account for approximately 15%. The J gene is TRBJ2-3, the V gene TRBV5-8; possible D gene TRBD2, 6 bases. The sequence was collected from a human donor without celiac disease. Sequences were obtained from lymphocytes from the gut lamina propria. The chain's CDR3 is CASSLEGLAPDTQYF. As DNA, the CDR3 is TGTGCAAGCAGCTTGGAGGGGTTAGCCCCAGATACGCAGTATTTT.